These 8 T cell receptor beta chains came from one sample sequenced in a study of siplizumab effects on memory and regulatory T cells (dated by TCRdb to between 2019 and 2020). Library method: the immunoSEQ multiplex PCR assay. TCRdb retrieved this table from immuneACCESS and kept in-frame rearrangements only. Not all clones are present; in checked studies, unresolved V genes account for under half, and no reason is known for the remainder. The sample table records 85,000 to 130,000 clones; 90% to 95% of these occur just once. The ten largest clones add up to 0.55% to 0.95% of the sample. Sequences were obtained from Tregs sorted from blood. These receptors all stem from a human donor in good health.

The chain couples TRBV2 to TRBJ2-3; D may be TRBD2 (5 bases). The germline gives CDR1 SNHLY, CDR2 FYNNEI. The CDR3 runs to 15 residues. V dropped 4 bases and J dropped 4 bases, with 15 bases sitting between them. CDR3: CASSVSGHSSDTQYF. In nucleotides, the CDR3 is TGTGCCAGCAGTGTAAGCGGCCACTCCTCAGATACGCAGTATTTT.

The chain recombines TRBV6-5 with TRBJ2-3, with 14 nucleotides matching TRBD2. The V gene end was trimmed by 6 bases and the J gene end by 4 bases; junction bases not matched to a gene: 3. The CDR3 is 15 amino acids. Germline V gene data show CDR1 as MNHEY and CDR2 as SVGAGI. Here the CDR3 reads CASRRLAGGADTQYF. As DNA, the CDR3 is TGTGCCAGCAGGCGACTAGCGGGGGGGGCAGATACGCAGTATTTT.

The chain employs TRBV7-2 and TRBJ2-2; TRBD1 aligns across 9 bases. Losses at the gene ends were 5 bases for V and 1 base for J; bases not matched to a gene: 5. CDR1 and CDR2 (germline): SGHTA, FQGNSA. This CDR3 has 16 residues. CDR3 nucleotides: TGTGCCAGCAGCCTGACGGGACAGGGGAACACCGGGGAGCTGTTTTTT. Translation: CASSLTGQGNTGELFF. Filled out from reference TRBV7-2 and TRBJ2-2, the complete variable domain reads GAGVSQSPSNKVTEKGKDVELRCDPISGHTALYWYRQSLGQGLEFLIYFQGNSAPDKSGLPSDRFSAERTGGSVSTLTIQRTQQEDSAVYLCASSLTGQGNTGELFFGEGSRLTVL.

The rearrangement joins TRBV28 to TRBJ1-3, with unresolved D. V was clipped by 3 bases and J by 0 bases, with 15 bases between them. CDR3 length equals 17 residues. CDR1 is MDHEN and CDR2 is SYDVKM in the germline V gene. The CDR3 DNA is TGTGCCAGCAGTTTTGCTTGGAGGCCGAGCTCTGGAAACACCATATATTTT. Translation gives CASSFAWRPSSGNTIYF. Full variable domain (missing parts from reference TRBV28 and TRBJ1-3): DVKVTQSSRYLVKRTGEKVFLECVQDMDHENMFWYRQDPGLGLRLIYFSYDVKMKEKGDIPEGYSVSREKKERFSLILESASTNQTSMYLCASSFAWRPSSGNTIYFGEGSWLTVV.

The CDR3 DNA reads as TGTGCCAGCAGCTCCGGGGTGGCGGGAACCTACGAGCAGTACTTC. Its translation: CASSSGVAGTYEQYF. The chain has TRBV7-9 and TRBJ2-7; D perhaps matches TRBD2 (6 bases). The CDR3 length is 15 residues. Per the germline V gene, CDR1 is SEHNR and CDR2 is FQNEAQ (reference sequence). V lost 4 bases, J lost 2 bases, and 15 bases lay in between.

The rearrangement links TRBV6-6 to TRBJ1-1; a possible D gene is TRBD1 (5 bases). V was shortened by 2 bases and J by 3 bases, with 13 bases between the two germline ends. The V gene's germline CDR1 is MNHNY and CDR2 SVGAGI (reference sequence). The CDR3 totals 15 residues. The chain's CDR3 is CASSYDRKVDTEAFF. The CDR3 nucleotides read TGTGCCAGCAGTTACGACAGAAAGGTGGACACTGAAGCTTTCTTT.

V is TRBV10-3 and J is TRBJ2-4; 8 bases match TRBD2. V lost 0 bases, J lost 1 base, and 2 bases stayed unmatched. The CDR3 loop spans 16 amino acids. Germline lookup yields CDR1 ENHRY and CDR2 SYGVKD. The CDR3 reads CAISESTGGAKNIQYF. The CDR3 coding sequence is TGTGCCATCAGTGAGTCGACGGGAGGGGCCAAAAACATTCAGTACTTC.

The chain links TRBV19 to TRBJ1-1; D not certain. Trimming left V 3 bases short and J 0 bases short, with 20 bases between. In germline, CDR1 is LNHDA, CDR2 SQIVND (reference sequence). CDR3 length: 18 residues. The CDR3 here is CASSIQASLWVLNTEAFF. The CDR3 DNA reads TGTGCCAGTAGTATTCAGGCGTCATTGTGGGTCCTGAACACTGAAGCTTTCTTT.